A selection of T cell receptor beta chains follows, all from one sample in a study of blood T cell repertoires in COVID-19. Using immunoSEQ multiplex PCR, the repertoire was profiled, and TCRdb retains in-frame clones only, with some absent. The table records about 100,000 clones, approximately 80% of them present only once. Sequenced sample: peripheral blood. Source of these receptors: a woman of 80 years or more with active or convalescent COVID-19. The CDR3 runs from the conserved cysteine through the conserved F or W. Fields, in order: V gene, clone size, D gene, J gene, CDR3 protein, CDR3 DNA. A D gene is named only where the DNA matches it firmly. Clone size is stated in some rows and not others, as once, few, many or a class when expanded.

v_gene: TRBV9; abundance: .; d_gene: .; j_gene: TRBJ1-4; CDR3aa: CASSPWQGVGEKLFF; CDR3nt: TGTGCCAGCAGCCCGTGGCAGGGTGTCGGTGAAAAACTGTTTTTT
v_gene: TRBV2; abundance: .; d_gene: TRBD1; j_gene: TRBJ1-2; CDR3aa: CASSGQGVRYGYTF; CDR3nt: TGTGCCAGCAGTGGACAGGGGGTCCGCTATGGCTACACCTTC
v_gene: TRBV5-1; abundance: .; d_gene: TRBD2; j_gene: TRBJ2-1; CDR3aa: CASSLAGDSYNEQFF; CDR3nt: TGCGCCAGCAGCTTAGCGGGGGATTCCTACAATGAGCAGTTCTTC
v_gene: TRBV6-1; abundance: .; d_gene: .; j_gene: TRBJ2-1; CDR3aa: CASSEAQGGDEQFF; CDR3nt: TGTGCCAGCAGTGAAGCGCAGGGTGGCGATGAGCAGTTCTTC
v_gene: TRBV7-2; abundance: .; d_gene: TRBD1; j_gene: TRBJ1-1; CDR3aa: CASSLQAGTGYSQAFF; CDR3nt: TGTGCCAGCAGCTTACAGGCTGGGACAGGGTATAGTCAAGCTTTCTTT
v_gene: TRBV5-1; abundance: .; d_gene: .; j_gene: TRBJ1-3; CDR3aa: CASSLETGSSGNTIYF; CDR3nt: TGCGCCAGCAGCTTGGAGACAGGCAGCTCTGGAAACACCATATATTTT
v_gene: TRBV7-2; abundance: once; d_gene: TRBD1; j_gene: TRBJ2-7; CDR3aa: CASSTDRGFYEQYF; CDR3nt: TGTGCCAGCAGCACGGACAGGGGTTTTTACGAGCAGTACTTC
v_gene: TRBV4-1; abundance: .; d_gene: TRBD2; j_gene: TRBJ2-2; CDR3aa: CASSQSASGISGELFF; CDR3nt: TGCGCCAGCAGCCAATCAGCTAGCGGGATTTCCGGGGAGCTGTTTTTT
v_gene: TRBV19; abundance: .; d_gene: .; j_gene: TRBJ1-2; CDR3aa: CASRGLGRIYGYTF; CDR3nt: TGTGCCAGTAGAGGGCTCGGGAGGATCTATGGCTACACCTTC
v_gene: TRBV7-8; abundance: .; d_gene: TRBD1; j_gene: TRBJ1-5; CDR3aa: CASSHSTGTGVIQPQHF; CDR3nt: TGTGCCAGCAGCCACAGCACCGGGACAGGGGTCATTCAGCCCCAGCATTTT
v_gene: TRBV28; abundance: .; d_gene: .; j_gene: TRBJ1-5; CDR3aa: CASSYGGARKGFNQPQHF; CDR3nt: TGTGCCAGCAGTTACGGAGGGGCGCGCAAGGGGTTCAATCAGCCCCAGCATTTT
v_gene: TRBV18; abundance: .; d_gene: TRBD1; j_gene: TRBJ1-4; CDR3aa: CASQGQVNEKLFF; CDR3nt: TGTGCCAGCCAAGGACAGGTCAATGAAAAACTGTTTTTT
v_gene: TRBV7-8; abundance: .; d_gene: .; j_gene: TRBJ1-1; CDR3aa: CASSFSSVNTEAFF; CDR3nt: TGTGCCAGCAGCTTTAGTTCTGTGAACACTGAAGCTTTCTTT
v_gene: TRBV28; abundance: .; d_gene: .; j_gene: TRBJ2-1; CDR3aa: CASSPFYNEQFF; CDR3nt: TGTGCCAGCAGCCCCTTCTACAATGAGCAGTTCTTC
v_gene: TRBV19; abundance: .; d_gene: TRBD1; j_gene: TRBJ1-2; CDR3aa: CASSDAGQGINGYTF; CDR3nt: TGTGCCAGTAGTGATGCGGGACAGGGGATTAATGGCTACACCTTC
v_gene: TRBV19; abundance: .; d_gene: .; j_gene: TRBJ1-4; CDR3aa: CASSPGGTNEKLFF; CDR3nt: TGTGCCAGTAGCCCCGGAGGTACTAATGAAAAACTGTTTTTT
v_gene: TRBV9; abundance: few; d_gene: .; j_gene: TRBJ2-1; CDR3aa: CASSVEPDVTRSGHNEQFF; CDR3nt: TGTGCCAGCAGCGTAGAGCCCGACGTTACTAGATCCGGGCACAATGAGCAGTTCTTC
v_gene: TRBV6-5; abundance: .; d_gene: .; j_gene: TRBJ1-6; CDR3aa: CASTRNNSPLHF; CDR3nt: TGTGCCAGCACGCGGAATAATTCACCCCTCCACTTT
v_gene: TRBV19; abundance: .; d_gene: .; j_gene: TRBJ1-5; CDR3aa: CASRTTGNSNQPQHF; CDR3nt: TGTGCCAGTAGGACCACAGGGAATAGCAATCAGCCCCAGCATTTT
v_gene: TRBV15; abundance: .; d_gene: TRBD1; j_gene: TRBJ2-7; CDR3aa: CATSKGQGVYEQYF; CDR3nt: TGTGCCACCAGTAAAGGGCAGGGGGTGTACGAGCAGTACTTC
v_gene: TRBV6-5; abundance: once; d_gene: TRBD1; j_gene: TRBJ2-7; CDR3aa: CASRRTGGAYEQYF; CDR3nt: TGTGCCAGCAGGCGGACAGGGGGCGCCTACGAGCAGTACTTC
v_gene: TRBV6-5; abundance: .; d_gene: .; j_gene: TRBJ2-1; CDR3aa: CASSYSRGNEQFF; CDR3nt: TGTGCCAGCAGTTACTCGAGAGGGAATGAGCAGTTCTTC
v_gene: TRBV18; abundance: .; d_gene: .; j_gene: TRBJ1-2; CDR3aa: CASSPPSDSGRGYTF; CDR3nt: TGTGCCAGCTCACCACCGTCGGACAGTGGTCGTGGCTACACCTTC
v_gene: TRBV6-4; abundance: .; d_gene: .; j_gene: TRBJ1-1; CDR3aa: CASSDGHVNTEAFF; CDR3nt: TGTGCCAGCAGTGACGGCCACGTGAACACTGAAGCTTTCTTT
v_gene: TRBV2; abundance: few; d_gene: TRBD1; j_gene: TRBJ1-4; CDR3aa: CASRNRGQSNEKLFF; CDR3nt: TGTGCCAGCAGAAACAGGGGGCAGAGTAATGAAAAACTGTTTTTT